The next 18 T cell receptor beta chains were all read from a single sample in a study of neoadjuvant anti-PD-1 for oral cavity cancer. Profiled with immunoSEQ multiplex PCR; TCRdb holds only in-frame clones, not every one. The sample yields 55,000 to 75,000 clones, 70% to 85% seen once. Sequenced here: PBMCs, sampled before nivolumab (anti-PD-1) treatment. The receptor set was obtained from a person aged 35-80 years with oral cavity squamous cell carcinoma.

Comments on this clone: The junction does not match germline at one end; this may be a read error. The same CDR3 arises from other DNA sequences in this sample as well. V usage is TRBV5-4 and J usage is TRBJ2-7; perhaps D is TRBD1 or TRBD2 (5 bases each). CDR1 SGHNT and CDR2 YYREEE come from the germline V gene (reference sequence). The CDR3 is 14 amino acids. CDR3: CASSFGAERGQQYF. The CDR3 DNA follows: TGTGCCAGCAGCTTCGGGGCTGAGCGTGGGCAGCAGTATTTC.

V is TRBV5-1 and J is TRBJ1-1, with D unclear. CDR3 size: 13 residues. Trimming took off 7 bases at V and 1 base at J, with 11 bases between the two ends. Germline V CDR1 and CDR2: SGHRS, YFSETQ. The CDR3 is CASGRGGNTEAFF. CDR3 in DNA: TGCGCCAGCGGACGTGGAGGGAACACTGAAGCTTTCTTT.

The rearrangement links TRBV19 to TRBJ1-5; TRBD1 matches at 8 bases. This CDR3 is built from 16 residues. The V and J ends lost 5 bases and 3 bases, in that order; junction bases with no gene match: 9. Germline CDR1 reads LNHDA; CDR2 reads SQIVND (reference sequence). CDR3 amino acids: CASSALTGGLNQPQHF. CDR3 coding DNA: TGTGCCAGTAGTGCGCTCACAGGGGGGCTCAATCAGCCCCAGCATTTT.

The chain is built from TRBV5-1 and TRBJ1-3; the D is unclear. The CDR3 spans 13 residues. CDR1 is SGHRS and CDR2 is YFSETQ in the germline V gene. Trimming removed 5 bases from V and 0 bases from J, with 6 bases in between. The chain's CDR3 is CASRDNSGNTIYF. The CDR3, as DNA: TGCGCCAGCAGAGACAACTCTGGAAACACCATATATTTT.

This clone has just a few counts. The chain employs TRBV4-2 and TRBJ2-1; 10 bases fit TRBD2. The length of the CDR3 is 18 residues. V gave up 4 bases and J gave up 0 bases; unmatched junction bases: 9. The V gene's germline CDR1 is LGHNA and CDR2 YNFKEQ. The DNA for the CDR3 is TGTGCCAGCAGCCCCCGACGACTAGCGGGTAGCTCCTACAATGAGCAGTTCTTC. It encodes CASSPRRLAGSSYNEQFF.

V gene TRBV5-1 combines with J gene TRBJ2-1, with D perhaps TRBD1 (8 bases). V was clipped by 4 bases and J by 0 bases, with 17 bases between them. The CDR3 sequence is 17 residues long. Germline values: CDR1 SGHRS, CDR2 YFSETQ. The CDR3 nucleotides read TGCGCCAGCAGCCCCGGACAGGGAGGGAGCTCCTACAATGAGCAGTTCTTC. Translation gives CASSPGQGGSSYNEQFF.

V is TRBV2 and J is TRBJ1-1; TRBD1 might be the D (5 bases). This CDR3 is 14 amino acids long. From germline, CDR1 is SNHLY and CDR2 FYNNEI. The V and J ends lost 9 bases and 2 bases respectively, with 16 bases between them. The CDR3 protein is CARNALTDNTEAFF. Here the CDR3 DNA reads TGTGCCAGGAACGCCCTGACAGATAACACTGAAGCTTTCTTT.

The chain employs TRBV5-1 and TRBJ2-5; D call uncertain. Trimming removed 0 bases from V and 1 base from J, with 13 bases in between. The CDR3 totals 16 residues. Germline loops: CDR1 SGHRS, CDR2 YFSETQ. CDR3 loop: CASSLAVASFQETQYF. In DNA form, the CDR3 reads TGCGCCAGCAGCTTGGCGGTAGCCTCTTTCCAAGAGACCCAGTACTTC. Drawing the rest from reference TRBV5-1 and TRBJ2-5, the complete variable domain is KAGVTQTPRYLIKTRGQQVTLSCSPISGHRSVSWYQQTPGQGLQFLFEYFSETQRNKGNFPGRFSGRQFSNSRSEMNVSTLELGDSALYLCASSLAVASFQETQYFGPGTRLLVL.

This clone has more than one count but fewer than ten. The V call is TRBV4-1, the J call TRBJ1-5; 8 bases agree with TRBD1. This CDR3 region has 14 residues. CDR1 is MGHRA, CDR2 YSYEKL, per germline. Trimming cost V 1 base and J 4 bases; bases outside gene matches: 0. The CDR3 nucleotides read TGCGCCAGCAGCCAAGGGACAGGGAATCAGCCCCAGCATTTT. Protein product: CASSQGTGNQPQHF.

V is TRBV11-2 and J is TRBJ2-3; 10 nucleotides align to TRBD1. From germline, CDR1 is SGHAT and CDR2 FQNNGV. The CDR3 extends over 16 amino acids. J lost 3 bases, V lost 0 bases, and 3 bases had no gene match. DNA for the CDR3: TGTGCCAGCAGCTTAGAGGGACAGGGGTCTACAGATACGCAGTATTTT. This translates into CASSLEGQGSTDTQYF.

The table lists this clone with a count of one. As DNA, the CDR3 is TGCGCCAGCAGCACGGACGCCCATGCCTACGAGCAGTACTTC. Protein: CASSTDAHAYEQYF. The rearrangement uses TRBV5-1 and TRBJ2-7; unclear D gene. Between the trimmed V and J ends, which lost 4 bases and 2 bases, there was a span of 13 bases. This CDR3 spans 14 amino acids. Germline-derived CDR1 and CDR2 are SGHRS and YFSETQ.

The chain links TRBV27 to TRBJ2-3; weak D call: TRBD2 (6 bases). The CDR3 has 16 amino acids. Trimming stripped 6 bases from V and 6 bases from J, with 22 bases between. Per germline, CDR1 MNHEY and CDR2 SMNVEV (reference sequence). CDR3 sequence reads: CASRSFGTGVIDTQYF. DNA for the CDR3: TGTGCCAGCAGATCGTTCGGGACGGGGGTAATCGATACGCAGTATTTT.

V is TRBV5-1 and J is TRBJ2-3; D gene uncertain. Germline V gene data show CDR1 as SGHRS and CDR2 as YFSETQ. The CDR3 has 15 amino acids. Between the trimmed V and J ends, which lost 0 bases and 3 bases, there was a span of 11 bases. Here the CDR3 DNA reads TGCGCCAGCAGCTTGGATGGGGTCGGAACAGATACGCAGTATTTT. Translated, it gives CASSLDGVGTDTQYF. Full variable domain (missing parts from reference TRBV5-1 and TRBJ2-3): KAGVTQTPRYLIKTRGQQVTLSCSPISGHRSVSWYQQTPGQGLQFLFEYFSETQRNKGNFPGRFSGRQFSNSRSEMNVSTLELGDSALYLCASSLDGVGTDTQYFGPGTRLTVL.

This clone was seen just once. This chain uses TRBV12-5 with TRBJ1-1; D ambiguous. This CDR3 contains 13 residues. Trimming left V 3 bases short and J 1 base short, with 6 bases between. The germline CDR1 and CDR2 sequences are LGHNT and FRNRAP. CDR3 coding DNA: TGTGCTAGTGGTTTATACGGGAACACTGAAGCTTTCTTT. Its translation: CASGLYGNTEAFF.

The V and J genes are TRBV7-9 and TRBJ1-1; D not certain. The CDR3 spans 13 residues. Trimming stripped 4 bases from V and 3 bases from J, with 9 bases between. CDR1 is SEHNR and CDR2 is FQNEAQ in the germline V gene (reference sequence). CDR3 amino acids: CASSYSTDTEAFF. CDR3 in DNA: TGTGCCAGCAGCTATTCGACGGACACTGAAGCTTTCTTT.

This clone was found once. V gene TRBV5-8 combines with J gene TRBJ2-5; D gene ambiguous. Trimming removed 6 bases from V and 4 bases from J, with 13 bases in between. Germline V gene data show CDR1 as SGHTS and CDR2 as YDEGEE. This CDR3 comprises 13 residues. The chain's CDR3 is CASTIKAPETQYF. The CDR3, as DNA: TGTGCCAGCACCATCAAGGCCCCAGAGACCCAGTACTTC.

The chain carries TRBV5-1 and TRBJ2-7; 12 bases map to TRBD2. With V trimmed by 4 bases and J by 2 bases, 10 bases remained unmatched. CDR1 and CDR2 from the germline V gene are SGHRS and YFSETQ. This CDR3 spans 17 amino acids. Here the CDR3 reads CASSPGLAGRLTYEQYF. CDR3 in DNA: TGCGCCAGCAGCCCAGGACTAGCGGGGAGACTTACCTACGAGCAGTACTTC.

This clone showed up just a few times. The chain has TRBV2 and TRBJ1-5; TRBD1 matches 10 bases. CDR3 length: 15 amino acids. The V gene end was trimmed by 7 bases and the J gene end by 6 bases; junction bases not matched to a gene: 9. The V gene's germline CDR1 is SNHLY and CDR2 FYNNEI. The CDR3 region is CASTSRQGAGQPQHF. In DNA, the CDR3 is TGTGCCAGCACGTCGCGACAGGGGGCCGGTCAGCCCCAGCATTTT.